The sequence of this TCR beta chain was determined in a study of blood T cell repertoires in COVID-19. Whole-study context: Nucleic acid was either cDNA or gDNA, and it came from T cells, B-cell-depleted T cells, or PBMCs.

As processed by the authors: Using reference gene primer amplification, nucleated cell counts were estimated. Clones were read by immunoSEQ multiplex PCR, and TCRdb kept only the in-frame ones, dropping some. Clone size and the V and J calls come from that table; the DNA yielded D and trimming. The table has around 400,000 clones, 75% to 90% seen once. Cohorts were determined from participant-reported clinical history. Symptom resolution, clearance, or two negative PCRs marked donors in Cohort 3 as recovered. The CDR3 loop spans 13 amino acids. V was shortened by 3 bases and J by 4 bases, with 9 bases between the two germline ends. Per the germline V gene, CDR1 is LGHDT and CDR2 is YNNKEL (reference sequence).

What was sequenced was PBMCs or T cells enriched from blood (not recorded which). This TCR was recovered from a woman aged 45-65 years who had recovered from COVID-19. This rearrangement joins TRBV3-1 (or the pseudogene TRBV3-2) to TRBJ1-1; a weak D match, TRBD1 (6 bases). In DNA form, the CDR3 reads TGTGCCAGCAGCCAGGGGGCGAGCACTGAAGCTTTCTTT. Protein sequence: CASSQGASTEAFF.